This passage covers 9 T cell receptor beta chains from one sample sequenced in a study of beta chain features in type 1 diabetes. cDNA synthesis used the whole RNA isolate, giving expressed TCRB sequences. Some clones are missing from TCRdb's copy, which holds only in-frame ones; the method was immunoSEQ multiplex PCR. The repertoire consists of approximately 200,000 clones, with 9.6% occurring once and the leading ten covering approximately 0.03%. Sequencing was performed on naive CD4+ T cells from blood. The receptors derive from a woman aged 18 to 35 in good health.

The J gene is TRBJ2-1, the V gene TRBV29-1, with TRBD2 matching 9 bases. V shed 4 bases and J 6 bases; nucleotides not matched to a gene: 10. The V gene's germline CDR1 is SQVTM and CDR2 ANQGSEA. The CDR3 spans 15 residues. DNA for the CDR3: TGCAGCGTTGCCAACCGACTAGCGGCGGCCAATGAGCAGTTCTTC. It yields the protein CSVANRLAAANEQFF.

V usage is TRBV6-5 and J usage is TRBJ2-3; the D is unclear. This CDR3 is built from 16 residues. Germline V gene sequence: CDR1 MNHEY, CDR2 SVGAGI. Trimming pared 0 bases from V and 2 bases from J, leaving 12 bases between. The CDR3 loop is CASSYSAKDSTDTQYF. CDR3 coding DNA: TGTGCCAGCAGTTACTCGGCAAAAGACTCCACAGATACGCAGTATTTT.

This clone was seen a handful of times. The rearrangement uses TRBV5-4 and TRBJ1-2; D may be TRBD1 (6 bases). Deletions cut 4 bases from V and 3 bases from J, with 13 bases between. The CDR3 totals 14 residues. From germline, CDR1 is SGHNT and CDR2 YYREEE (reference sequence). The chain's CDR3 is CASSLPGAHYGYTF. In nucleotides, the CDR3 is TGTGCCAGCAGCCTCCCAGGGGCCCACTATGGCTACACCTTC.

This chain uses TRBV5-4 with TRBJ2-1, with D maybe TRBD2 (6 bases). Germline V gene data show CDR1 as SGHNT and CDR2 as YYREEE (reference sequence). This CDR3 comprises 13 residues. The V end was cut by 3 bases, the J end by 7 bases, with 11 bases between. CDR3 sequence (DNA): TGTGCCAGCAGCTACACTAGCAGGAATGAGCAGTTCTTC. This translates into CASSYTSRNEQFF. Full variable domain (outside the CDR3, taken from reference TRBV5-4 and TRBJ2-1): ETGVTQSPTHLIKTRGQQVTLRCSSQSGHNTVSWYQQALGQGPQFIFQYYREEENGRGNFPPRFSGLQFPNYSSELNVNALELDDSALYLCASSYTSRNEQFFGPGTRLTVL.

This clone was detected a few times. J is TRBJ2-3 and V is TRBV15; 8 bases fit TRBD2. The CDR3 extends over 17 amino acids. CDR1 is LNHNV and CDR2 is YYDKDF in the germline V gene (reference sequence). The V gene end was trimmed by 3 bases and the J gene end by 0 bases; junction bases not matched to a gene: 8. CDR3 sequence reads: CATSRSSGTWSTDTQYF. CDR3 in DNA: TGTGCCACCAGCAGGAGTAGCGGGACCTGGAGCACAGATACGCAGTATTTT.

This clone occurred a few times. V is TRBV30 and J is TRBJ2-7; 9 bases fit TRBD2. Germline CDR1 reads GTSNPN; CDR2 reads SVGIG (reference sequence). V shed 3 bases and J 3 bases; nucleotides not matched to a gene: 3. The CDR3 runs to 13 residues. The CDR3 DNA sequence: TGTGCCTGGAGCGGCGGGAGGGGCTACGAGCAGTACTTC. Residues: CAWSGGRGYEQYF.

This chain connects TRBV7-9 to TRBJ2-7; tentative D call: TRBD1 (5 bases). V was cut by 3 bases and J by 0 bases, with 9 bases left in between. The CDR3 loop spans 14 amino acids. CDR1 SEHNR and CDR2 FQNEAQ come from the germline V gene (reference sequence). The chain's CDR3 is CASSFQTVSYEQYF. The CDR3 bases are TGTGCCAGCAGCTTTCAGACAGTCTCCTACGAGCAGTACTTC. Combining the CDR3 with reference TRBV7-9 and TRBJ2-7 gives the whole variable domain DTGVSQNPRHKITKRGQNVTFRCDPISEHNRLYWYRQTLGQGPEFLTYFQNEAQLEKSRLLSDRFSAERPKGSFSTLEIQRTEQGDSAMYLCASSFQTVSYEQYFGPGTRLTVT.

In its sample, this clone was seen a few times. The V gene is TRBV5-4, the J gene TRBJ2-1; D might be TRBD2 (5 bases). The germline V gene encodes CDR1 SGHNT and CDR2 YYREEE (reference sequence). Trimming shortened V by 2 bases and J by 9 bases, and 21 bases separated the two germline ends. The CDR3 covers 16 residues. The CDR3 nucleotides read TGTGCCAGCAGCTTTGACCGAGGCTCCGGACTGGGTGAGCAGTTCTTC. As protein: CASSFDRGSGLGEQFF.

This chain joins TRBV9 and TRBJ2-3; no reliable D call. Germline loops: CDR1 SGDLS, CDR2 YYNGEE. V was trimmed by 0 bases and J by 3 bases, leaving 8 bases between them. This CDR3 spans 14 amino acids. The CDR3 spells CASSVGGFTDTQYF. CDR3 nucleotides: TGTGCCAGCAGCGTAGGCGGTTTTACAGATACGCAGTATTTT.